This is a list of T cell receptor beta chains from one sample in a study of T-cell reconstitution after alpha-beta-depleted transplantation in children. From the PCR reads, TCRdb called clonotypes with MiXCR, one entry per CDR3 protein. Of 200,000 or so distinct CDR3 sequences listed, around 8.4% were seen once; the top ten hold 35% to 40%. Sequencing was performed on PBMCs, mostly from graft donor cells, taken 360 days after TCRalphabeta/CD19-depleted stem cell transplant. The source is a male patient between 2 and 15 years old who had a stem cell transplant for acute myeloid leukemia, so the T cells may come from the graft donor. Both conserved end residues are part of each CDR3. The D gene is left open where the match is weak. Part of the rows lack a size; the others show once, few, many or a class for expanded clones.

CDR3 protein: CSASRGGEAFF; CDR3 DNA: TGCAGTGCTAGCCGCGGCGGGGAAGCTTTCTTT; clone size: few; V gene: TRBV20-1; J gene: TRBJ1-1; D gene: -
CDR3 protein: CASSLAQRPDNEQFF; CDR3 DNA: TGCGCCAGCAGCTTGGCCCAGAGGCCGGACAATGAGCAGTTCTTC; clone size: few; V gene: TRBV5-1; J gene: TRBJ2-1; D gene: -
CDR3 protein: CASSGQTGNYGYTF; CDR3 DNA: TGCGCCAGCAGCGGTCAAACAGGAAACTATGGCTACACCTTC; clone size: few; V gene: TRBV5-1; J gene: TRBJ1-2; D gene: -
CDR3 protein: CSASVHWDYGYTF; CDR3 DNA: TGCAGTGCTAGCGTTCACTGGGACTATGGCTACACCTTC; clone size: -; V gene: TRBV20-1; J gene: TRBJ1-2; D gene: -
CDR3 protein: CATSREMKAGGQDTQYF; CDR3 DNA: TGTGCCACCAGCAGAGAAATGAAGGCGGGGGGGCAAGATACGCAGTATTTT; clone size: few; V gene: TRBV15; J gene: TRBJ2-3; D gene: TRBD2
CDR3 protein: CASSLSTQTSYNEQFF; CDR3 DNA: TGTGCCAGCAGTTTATCTACACAGACTTCCTACAATGAGCAGTTCTTC; clone size: -; V gene: TRBV12-3/TRBV12-4; J gene: TRBJ2-1; D gene: -
CDR3 protein: CASSLAVQAAYSNQPQHF; CDR3 DNA: TGTGCCAGCAGCTTGGCCGTACAGGCAGCCTATAGCAATCAGCCCCAGCATTTT; clone size: -; V gene: TRBV5-5; J gene: TRBJ1-5; D gene: -
CDR3 protein: CSVEDRAVSYEQYF; CDR3 DNA: TGCAGCGTTGAGGACAGGGCGGTGTCGTACGAGCAGTACTTC; clone size: few; V gene: TRBV29-1; J gene: TRBJ2-7; D gene: TRBD1
CDR3 protein: CSADRGGLYEQYF; CDR3 DNA: TGCAGTGCTGATCGGGGGGGGCTCTACGAGCAGTACTTC; clone size: -; V gene: TRBV20-1; J gene: TRBJ2-7; D gene: TRBD2
CDR3 protein: CSAIYLGVEQYF; CDR3 DNA: TGCAGTGCCATTTACTTGGGGGTCGAGCAGTACTTC; clone size: few; V gene: TRBV20-1; J gene: TRBJ2-7; D gene: -
CDR3 protein: CATRRVGILETQYF; CDR3 DNA: TGTGCCACGCGGCGGGTGGGGATACTAGAGACCCAGTACTTC; clone size: -; V gene: TRBV7-2; J gene: TRBJ2-5; D gene: -
CDR3 protein: CAIRPGLGTYNEQFF; CDR3 DNA: TGTGCCATCAGGCCCGGCCTGGGTACCTACAATGAGCAGTTCTTC; clone size: -; V gene: TRBV10-3; J gene: TRBJ2-1; D gene: -
CDR3 protein: CASSQPSGRGRGYTF; CDR3 DNA: TGCGCCAGCAGCCAACCGTCCGGCAGGGGAAGAGGCTACACCTTC; clone size: many; V gene: TRBV4-3; J gene: TRBJ1-2; D gene: -
CDR3 protein: CASSQDASGRAPYEQYF; CDR3 DNA: TGTGCCAGCAGCCAAGATGCGAGCGGGAGGGCCCCCTACGAGCAGTACTTC; clone size: few; V gene: TRBV4-2; J gene: TRBJ2-7; D gene: TRBD2
CDR3 protein: CATSRVWRGRANEQFF; CDR3 DNA: TGTGCCACCAGCAGAGTGTGGCGGGGCAGGGCCAATGAGCAGTTCTTC; clone size: many; V gene: TRBV15; J gene: TRBJ2-1; D gene: -
CDR3 protein: CASSLRRGNTIYF; CDR3 DNA: TGTGCCAGCAGCTTGCGCAGGGGAAACACCATATATTTT; clone size: many; V gene: TRBV5-6; J gene: TRBJ1-3; D gene: -
CDR3 protein: CASSQASRTSGRARAYEQYF; CDR3 DNA: TGTGCCAGCAGCCAAGCTAGTAGGACTAGCGGGAGGGCCAGAGCCTACGAGCAGTACTTC; clone size: few; V gene: TRBV14; J gene: TRBJ2-7; D gene: TRBD2
CDR3 protein: CASSLGRGSNTGELFF; CDR3 DNA: TGTGCCAGCAGCTTAGGACGGGGAAGTAACACCGGGGAGCTGTTTTTT; clone size: few; V gene: TRBV7-9; J gene: TRBJ2-2; D gene: -
CDR3 protein: CASSLAEDRMGNEKLFF; CDR3 DNA: TGTGCCAGCAGCTTAGCGGAAGACAGGATGGGAAATGAAAAACTGTTTTTT; clone size: -; V gene: TRBV7-4; J gene: TRBJ1-4; D gene: -
CDR3 protein: CASSIVPGDPGELFF; CDR3 DNA: TGTGCCAGTAGTATAGTCCCAGGGGATCCCGGGGAGCTGTTTTTT; clone size: -; V gene: TRBV19; J gene: TRBJ2-2; D gene: -
CDR3 protein: CASSEHTGRNYGYTF; CDR3 DNA: TGTGCCAGCAGTGAACATACAGGGCGGAACTATGGCTACACCTTC; clone size: -; V gene: TRBV25-1; J gene: TRBJ1-2; D gene: -
CDR3 protein: CASSPLGQQYQETQYF; CDR3 DNA: TGTGCCAGCTCACCATTAGGGCAACAATACCAAGAGACCCAGTACTTC; clone size: many; V gene: TRBV18; J gene: TRBJ2-5; D gene: -
CDR3 protein: CASSQAGAYNEQFF; CDR3 DNA: TGCGCCAGCAGCCAGGCGGGAGCTTACAATGAGCAGTTCTTC; clone size: many; V gene: TRBV4-3; J gene: TRBJ2-1; D gene: TRBD2
CDR3 protein: CASSLSPRTGLWNIQYF; CDR3 DNA: TGTGCCAGCAGTTTATCTCCTAGGACAGGGCTATGGAACATTCAGTACTTC; clone size: many; V gene: TRBV27; J gene: TRBJ2-4; D gene: TRBD1
CDR3 protein: CSAENTGELFF; CDR3 DNA: TGCAGTGCCGAGAACACCGGGGAGCTGTTTTTT; clone size: many; V gene: TRBV20-1; J gene: TRBJ2-2; D gene: -
CDR3 protein: CASSPRDLQETQYF; CDR3 DNA: TGTGCCAGCAGCCCCCGGGATCTCCAAGAGACCCAGTACTTC; clone size: few; V gene: TRBV27; J gene: TRBJ2-5; D gene: -
CDR3 protein: CAILERGSRDGYTF; CDR3 DNA: TGTGCCATCCTTGAAAGGGGGTCCCGGGACGGCTACACCTTC; clone size: -; V gene: TRBV10-3; J gene: TRBJ1-2; D gene: -
CDR3 protein: CASRAQGAGEAFF; CDR3 DNA: TGTGCCAGCAGGGCACAGGGGGCCGGTGAAGCTTTCTTT; clone size: -; V gene: TRBV9; J gene: TRBJ1-1; D gene: TRBD1
CDR3 protein: CASSSIRGATNTEAFF; CDR3 DNA: TGTGCCAGCAGTTCTATCAGGGGGGCAACGAACACTGAAGCTTTCTTT; clone size: few; V gene: TRBV5-6; J gene: TRBJ1-1; D gene: TRBD1
CDR3 protein: CASSVAPLQGDTQYF; CDR3 DNA: TGTGCCAGCAGCGTAGCCCCCTTGCAGGGCGATACGCAGTATTTT; clone size: -; V gene: TRBV9; J gene: TRBJ2-3; D gene: -
CDR3 protein: CASSGLRDRGLGYTF; CDR3 DNA: TGTGCCAGCAGCGGACTACGGGACAGGGGGCTTGGCTACACCTTC; clone size: few; V gene: TRBV5-5; J gene: TRBJ1-2; D gene: TRBD1
CDR3 protein: CASFSLSWGTDTQYF; CDR3 DNA: TGTGCCAGCTTCTCTCTGAGCTGGGGCACAGATACGCAGTATTTT; clone size: -; V gene: TRBV18; J gene: TRBJ2-3; D gene: -
CDR3 protein: CSATKRELQETQYF; CDR3 DNA: TGCAGTGCTACAAAACGGGAGTTGCAAGAGACCCAGTACTTC; clone size: few; V gene: TRBV20-1; J gene: TRBJ2-5; D gene: -
CDR3 protein: CASSDPGGELFF; CDR3 DNA: TGTGCCAGCAGTGACCCAGGCGGGGAGCTGTTTTTT; clone size: many; V gene: TRBV2; J gene: TRBJ2-2; D gene: -
CDR3 protein: CASSVETGSYNEQFF; CDR3 DNA: TGTGCCAGCAGCGTAGAGACGGGTTCCTACAATGAGCAGTTCTTC; clone size: -; V gene: TRBV9; J gene: TRBJ2-1; D gene: -
CDR3 protein: CASRGDGTPGVAKNIQYF; CDR3 DNA: TGTGCCTCCAGGGGGGATGGGACGCCAGGCGTTGCCAAAAACATTCAGTACTTC; clone size: -; V gene: TRBV3-1; J gene: TRBJ2-4; D gene: -
CDR3 protein: CATSDSGQQNTEAFF; CDR3 DNA: TGTGCCACCAGTGATTCGGGACAGCAAAACACTGAAGCTTTCTTT; clone size: many; V gene: TRBV24-1; J gene: TRBJ1-1; D gene: TRBD1
CDR3 protein: CASTQTGGINIQYF; CDR3 DNA: TGTGCCAGCACCCAGACAGGAGGGATAAACATTCAGTACTTC; clone size: few; V gene: TRBV7-9; J gene: TRBJ2-4; D gene: -
CDR3 protein: CASSSMGTDKNIQYF; CDR3 DNA: TGTGCCAGCAGTTCGATGGGGACTGACAAAAACATTCAGTACTTC; clone size: few; V gene: TRBV12-3/TRBV12-4; J gene: TRBJ2-4; D gene: -
CDR3 protein: CSARMGGRETQYF; CDR3 DNA: TGCAGTGCTAGAATGGGGGGTAGGGAGACCCAGTACTTC; clone size: many; V gene: TRBV20-1; J gene: TRBJ2-5; D gene: -
CDR3 protein: CASSIRPNYYTDTQYF; CDR3 DNA: TGTGCCAGCAGCATCCGGCCCAATTACTACACAGATACGCAGTATTTT; clone size: few; V gene: TRBV11-2; J gene: TRBJ2-3; D gene: -
CDR3 protein: CASNQGRGETQYF; CDR3 DNA: TGTGCCAGCAACCAAGGCAGGGGAGAGACCCAGTACTTC; clone size: -; V gene: TRBV7-2; J gene: TRBJ2-5; D gene: -
CDR3 protein: CASSPALGGAPRDGANVLTF; CDR3 DNA: TGTGCCAGCTCACCAGCGCTAGGAGGGGCCCCTCGCGATGGGGCCAACGTCCTGACTTTC; clone size: few; V gene: TRBV18; J gene: TRBJ2-6; D gene: -
CDR3 protein: CASLGGLGTGELFF; CDR3 DNA: TGTGCCAGCTTGGGGGGGTTAGGCACCGGGGAGCTGTTTTTT; clone size: -; V gene: TRBV6-1; J gene: TRBJ2-2; D gene: TRBD2
CDR3 protein: CASSRGTSEETQYF; CDR3 DNA: TGTGCCAGCAGCCGCGGGACTTCAGAAGAGACCCAGTACTTC; clone size: few; V gene: TRBV5-6; J gene: TRBJ2-5; D gene: -
CDR3 protein: CSPRVAGDTQYF; CDR3 DNA: TGCAGTCCCAGAGTTGCGGGAGATACGCAGTATTTT; clone size: many; V gene: TRBV20-1; J gene: TRBJ2-3; D gene: -